Each of the 31 T cell receptor beta chains below was sequenced from the same sample in a study of identical twins. TCRdb ran MiXCR on the 5' RACE reads and lists one entry per CDR3 protein. This table holds about 660,000 distinct CDR3 sequences, 8% to 9% found once. This sample was shared with a second study, whose subject was yellow fever vaccine responses in identical twins.

Sequencing used PBMCs. The source of these receptors is a woman between 18 and 29 years old in good health.

The CDR3 nucleotides read TGCAGTGCTAGCCCCCTAGCGGGAACGTACTACGAGCAGTACTTC. Its protein product is CSASPLAGTYYEQYF. The chain joins TRBV20-1 to TRBJ2-7; 9 positions match TRBD2. Germline V lookup: CDR1 DFQATT, CDR2 SNEGSKA (reference sequence). The junction had 9 bases not matched to a gene; V was cut back by 3 bases and J by 3 bases. CDR3 length: 15 residues.

To note about this clonotype: The junction departs from the called germline gene at one end, perhaps through a read error. The genes are TRBV4-1 and TRBJ2-6, with D perhaps matching TRBD1 (6 bases). This CDR3 is 18 amino acids long. Germline V gene data show CDR1 as MGHRA and CDR2 as YSYEKL. The CDR3 DNA sequence: TGCGCCAGCAACCAAGATTATCCCCAGGGGACTGGGGCCAACGTCCTGACTTTC. Protein product: CASNQDYPQGTGANVLTF.

This sequence joins TRBV20-1 and TRBJ2-1; D call uncertain. The CDR3 runs to 15 residues. CDR1 and CDR2 from the germline V gene are DFQATT and SNEGSKA (reference sequence). Trimming stripped 6 bases from V and 6 bases from J, with 21 bases between. The CDR3 DNA sequence: TGCAGTGCCCCTCTTGTGCCCCCGATTGGCAATGAGCAGTTCTTC. This encodes CSAPLVPPIGNEQFF.

This clonotype came up a few times. The chain couples TRBV6-1 to TRBJ2-7; the D call may be TRBD1 or TRBD2 (5 bases each). V was trimmed by 8 bases and J by 6 bases, leaving 14 bases between them. The CDR3 spans 12 residues. Per germline, CDR1 MNHNS and CDR2 SASEGT. CDR3 residues: CASGTGRGEQYF. The CDR3 DNA reads TGTGCCAGCGGGACGGGTAGGGGCGAGCAGTACTTC.

This clonotype has more than one count but fewer than ten. The gene calls are TRBV4-2 and TRBJ2-1, with 10 bases identical to TRBD2. This CDR3 region has 15 residues. Germline values: CDR1 LGHNA, CDR2 YNFKEQ. Trimming removed 4 bases from V and 8 bases from J; junction bases left unmatched: 8. In DNA, the CDR3 is TGTGCCAGCAGCCCCTCTAGCGGGAGAGGCGATGAGCAGTTCTTC. Its translation is CASSPSSGRGDEQFF.

The chain carries TRBV24-1 and TRBJ2-3; D call uncertain. This CDR3 contains 14 residues. Germline lookup yields CDR1 KGHDR and CDR2 SFDVKD. V lost 5 bases, J lost 4 bases, and 12 bases lay in between. The CDR3 bases are TGTGCCACCAGTGTTGCCGGCAACGCAGATACGCAGTATTTT. Protein sequence: CATSVAGNADTQYF.

Many counts were recorded for this clonotype. The chain carries TRBV7-2 and TRBJ1-6, with a weak D call TRBD1 (5 bases). The CDR3 is made up of 14 amino acids. Germline V gene lookup returns CDR1 SGHTA and CDR2 FQGNSA. V lost 4 bases, J lost 3 bases, and 7 bases lay in between. CDR3 sequence: CASSSQGYNSPLHF. CDR3 nucleotide sequence: TGTGCCAGCAGCTCGCAGGGCTATAATTCACCCCTCCACTTT.

The chain joins TRBV4-2 to TRBJ2-1; 9 bases are a match to TRBD2. This CDR3 contains 15 residues. The V gene's germline CDR1 is LGHNA and CDR2 YNFKEQ. Trimming cost V 4 bases and J 7 bases; bases outside gene matches: 8. As DNA, the CDR3 is TGTGCCAGCAGCCCCACCGGCGGGGGGGCGAATGAGCAGTTCTTC. Protein sequence: CASSPTGGGANEQFF.

The chain is built from TRBV6-1 and TRBJ2-7; TRBD2 is a possible D gene (6 bases). Germline V gene lookup returns CDR1 MNHNS and CDR2 SASEGT. With 6 bases removed from V and 5 bases from J, the gap between germline ends came to 14 bases. CDR3 size: 13 residues. This CDR3 reads CASRPRGSNEQYF. CDR3 DNA sequence: TGTGCCAGCAGACCCCGGGGGTCAAACGAGCAGTACTTC.

This clonotype was seen a handful of times. The chain recombines TRBV6-1 with TRBJ2-5; possible D gene TRBD2, 5 bases. Germline CDR1 MNHNS, CDR2 SASEGT. The V and J ends lost 4 bases and 0 bases respectively, with 6 bases between them. This CDR3 comprises 13 residues. CDR3 DNA: TGTGCCAGCAGTGGCGGGTACCAAGAGACCCAGTACTTC. Its translation is CASSGGYQETQYF.

A few counts support this clonotype. This sequence joins TRBV27 and TRBJ2-7, with TRBD1 as a possible D gene (6 bases). Trimming pared 8 bases from V and 7 bases from J, leaving 18 bases between. The germline gives CDR1 MNHEY, CDR2 SMNVEV (reference sequence). This CDR3 is built from 13 residues. The CDR3 is CASARPGAEEQYF. The CDR3 DNA is TGTGCCAGCGCGAGACCAGGGGCGGAGGAGCAGTACTTC.

This clonotype was counted ten times or more. The chain carries TRBV20-1 and TRBJ2-1, with 8 bases fitting TRBD2. The CDR3 is 13 amino acids. Germline V lookup: CDR1 DFQATT, CDR2 SNEGSKA (reference sequence). V trimming: 6 bases; J trimming: 10 bases; junction bases outside the gene matches: 11. The CDR3 region has the DNA TGCAGTGCGATGGGACTAGGGGAGGACGAGCAGTTCTTC. It codes for CSAMGLGEDEQFF.

This clonotype has more than one count but fewer than ten. This chain links TRBV19 with TRBJ2-7, with unresolved D. The V and J ends lost 3 bases and 6 bases respectively, with 9 bases between them. The CDR3 sequence is 12 residues long. Germline V CDR1 and CDR2: LNHDA, SQIVND (reference sequence). CDR3 in DNA: TGTGCCAGTAGTATTCTTGGCGGCGAGCAGTACTTC. Amino acids: CASSILGGEQYF.

This clonotype has just a few counts. The chain combines TRBV7-2 with TRBJ2-5, with D unresolved. Trimming removed 1 base at V and 4 bases at J, with 7 bases between. The germline V gene has CDR1 SGHTA and CDR2 FQGNSA. CDR3 length: 13 residues. In nucleotides, the CDR3 is TGTGCCAGCAGCTTAGAGCCAGGAGAGACCCAGTACTTC. This gives the protein CASSLEPGETQYF.

V usage is TRBV4-3 and J usage is TRBJ1-4, with D uncertain. Between the trimmed V and J ends, which lost 1 base and 4 bases, there was a span of 10 bases. The CDR3 totals 15 residues. Germline CDR1 LGHNA, CDR2 YSLEER. Here the CDR3 reads CASSQGAAFNEKLFF. The DNA for the CDR3 is TGCGCCAGCAGCCAAGGGGCAGCGTTTAATGAAAAACTGTTTTTT.

This clonotype was found many times. V gene TRBV20-1 combines with J gene TRBJ2-3, with 8 bases identical to TRBD2. V shed 0 bases and J 4 bases; nucleotides not matched to a gene: 6. The CDR3 contains 15 residues. The germline CDR1 and CDR2 sequences are DFQATT and SNEGSKA (reference sequence). The CDR3 loop is CSARDRHGRADTQYF. The CDR3 nucleotides read TGCAGTGCTAGAGATCGACACGGGAGGGCAGATACGCAGTATTTT.

V usage is TRBV27 and J usage is TRBJ1-2, with D unclear. Germline CDR1 is MNHEY and CDR2 is SMNVEV (reference sequence). The CDR3 is made up of 15 amino acids. V lost 5 bases and J 7 bases, leaving 20 bases between the germline ends. DNA of the CDR3: TGTGCCAGCAGTCCTCTCTCGGGAGGGAAGAGTGGCTACACCTTC. It translates to CASSPLSGGKSGYTF.

This clonotype was counted a few times. CDR3 sequence: CSARPGQGNQETQYF. The DNA of the CDR3 is TGCAGTGCTAGGCCGGGACAGGGGAATCAAGAGACCCAGTACTTC. This rearrangement joins TRBV20-1 to TRBJ2-5; 10 positions agree with TRBD1. The CDR3 spans 15 residues. J gave up 2 bases and V 3 bases, and 6 bases lay outside the gene matches. The germline CDR1 and CDR2 sequences are DFQATT and SNEGSKA (reference sequence).

The genes are TRBV21-1 and TRBJ2-5; the table's D gene call, TRBD2, was not cross checked with the DNA. TRBV21-1 is a listed pseudogene. This CDR3 is 15 amino acids long. CDR3 sequence reads: CASSKAGSGQETQYF. The CDR3 coding sequence is TGTGCCAGCAGCAAAGCGGGGAGTGGACAAGAGACCCAGTACTTC.

This clonotype was seen only a few times. The genes are TRBV20-1 and TRBJ1-5; 10 bases align to TRBD1. The CDR3 consists of 15 residues. The ends lost 1 base at V and 5 bases at J; junction bases unmatched: 5. Germline V gene sequence: CDR1 DFQATT, CDR2 SNEGSKA (reference sequence). CDR3 DNA sequence: TGCAGTGCTAGAGCCTCCGGGACAGGGGATCAGCCCCAGCATTTT. The encoded protein is CSARASGTGDQPQHF.

The chain has TRBV28 and TRBJ2-3, with 14 bases aligning to TRBD2. V dropped 5 bases and J dropped 7; count of bases not matched to a gene: 8. The CDR3 totals 16 residues. Per the germline V gene, CDR1 is MDHEN and CDR2 is SYDVKM. CDR3 DNA: TGTGCCAGCAGTCTACGGACTAGCGGGGGGATATATACGCAGTATTTT. Its protein is CASSLRTSGGIYTQYF.

The chain employs TRBV11-2 and TRBJ2-2; TRBD2 matches 12 bases. The CDR3 contains 19 residues. Trimming cost V 6 bases and J 5 bases; bases outside gene matches: 16. Germline values: CDR1 SGHAT, CDR2 FQNNGV. The chain's CDR3 is CASSLNPASGRAGTGELFF. CDR3 nucleotides: TGTGCCAGCAGTTTAAACCCCGCTAGCGGGAGGGCGGGGACCGGGGAGCTGTTTTTT.

This chain links TRBV24-1 with TRBJ2-1; a weak D match, TRBD1 (6 bases). Trimming cost V 9 bases and J 8 bases, with 25 bases left between them. There are 16 residues in the CDR3. Germline V CDR1 and CDR2: KGHDR, SFDVKD. Here the CDR3 reads CATGQPQWGRKDEQFF. The CDR3 nucleotides are TGTGCCACCGGACAACCTCAGTGGGGGCGTAAGGATGAGCAGTTCTTC.

This chain joins TRBV7-8 and TRBJ1-1; 8 bases agree with TRBD1. J gave up 1 base and V 4 bases, and 2 bases lay outside the gene matches. The CDR3 covers 14 residues. Looked up from germline, CDR1 is SGHVS and CDR2 is FQNEAQ. CDR3 amino acids: CASSSDRENTEAFF. In DNA form, the CDR3 reads TGTGCCAGCAGCTCGGACAGGGAGAACACTGAAGCTTTCTTT.

This chain uses TRBV3-1 with TRBJ2-7; 7 bases are a match to TRBD2. From germline, CDR1 is LGHDT and CDR2 YNNKEL (reference sequence). With 4 bases clipped from V and 4 bases from J, the junction kept 10 bases outside the gene matches. This CDR3 region has 15 residues. CDR3 sequence (DNA): TGTGCCAGCAGCCCCGGGGAGCGGGGACTATACGAGCAGTACTTC. Translated: CASSPGERGLYEQYF.

This clonotype was counted only a few times. This chain joins TRBV3-1 and TRBJ2-2; TRBD1 is a possible D gene (7 bases). In germline, CDR1 is LGHDT, CDR2 YNNKEL (reference sequence). Trimming cost V 8 bases and J 5 bases, with 18 bases left between them. The CDR3 consists of 15 residues. The CDR3 is CASCPRGAGTGELFF. DNA for the CDR3: TGTGCCAGCTGCCCCAGGGGGGCCGGTACCGGGGAGCTGTTTTTT.

This clonotype was recorded many times. V is TRBV4-1 and J is TRBJ2-1, with a tentative D call TRBD2 (6 bases). The CDR3 covers 15 residues. Trimming took off 3 bases at V and 9 bases at J, with 18 bases between the two ends. Germline V gene lookup returns CDR1 MGHRA and CDR2 YSYEKL. CDR3 in amino acids: CASSQTGTGLSEQFF. CDR3 bases: TGCGCCAGCAGCCAGACCGGGACTGGTCTCTCTGAGCAGTTCTTC.

This clonotype was detected ten times or more. The junction departs from the called germline gene at one end, perhaps through a read error. The chain is built from TRBV4-3 and TRBJ2-7; the match to TRBD1 covers 8 bases. Germline V lookup: CDR1 LGHNA, CDR2 YSLEER. This CDR3 has 13 residues. CDR3 in DNA: TGTGCCAGCAGCCAGGACAGGGCTTACGAGCAGTACTTC. Translating gives CASSQDRAYEQYF.

V usage is TRBV5-5 and J usage is TRBJ2-2, with D unclear. V was pared by 4 bases and J by 7 bases, with 11 bases between. This CDR3 has 13 amino acids. Per the germline V gene, CDR1 is SGHKS and CDR2 is YYEKEE (reference sequence). CDR3 loop: CASSPGPGGELFF. The DNA of the CDR3 is TGTGCCAGCAGCCCTGGGCCGGGCGGGGAGCTGTTTTTT.

This chain uses TRBV12-3 or TRBV12-4 with TRBJ2-1, with D tentatively TRBD2 (6 bases). The CDR3 is 14 residues long. V lost 3 bases, J lost 7 bases, and 13 bases lay in between. CDR3 sequence (DNA): TGTGCCAGCAGTTTGGCAGCAGGGAGGAATGAGCAGTTCTTC. Encoded protein: CASSLAAGRNEQFF.

This clonotype was seen a few times. The CDR3 region is CASNDVAGVYNEQFF. In DNA, the CDR3 is TGTGCCAGTAACGACGTAGCGGGAGTTTACAATGAGCAGTTCTTC. V and J are TRBV19 and TRBJ2-1, with TRBD2 matching 9 bases. The V segment lost 7 bases and the J segment 4 bases; nucleotides outside the gene matches: 8. From germline, CDR1 is LNHDA and CDR2 SQIVND (reference sequence). The CDR3 is 15 residues long.